Presented here are 27 T cell receptor beta chains from one specimen sequenced in a study of regulatory T cells in long-lasting Graves disease. Indicated time point: newly diagnosed GD, antithyroid drugs for less than 3 months. With RNA extracted from PBMCs as input, the TCR library was made. Building of the TCR beta libraries involved iRepertoire HTBI primers and Arm-PCR of CDR3 regions. TCRdb called the multiplex PCR reads again in MiXCR, with one record for every CDR3 protein. The sample gives about 330,000 distinct CDR3 sequences, around 15% of which show up once; 20% to 25% is in the top ten. These records were also assigned to another study, of T cells in Graves' hyperthyroidism and ophthalmopathy.

The specimen was peripheral blood mononuclear cells (PBMCs), collected at new diagnosis, from a patient treated with antithyroid drugs. These receptor sequences come from a woman in her late teens or twenties with Graves disease.

This clonotype was recorded a few times. V gene TRBV29-1 combines with J gene TRBJ1-1; tentatively, D is TRBD1 (5 bases). Germline CDR1 reads SQVTM; CDR2 reads ANQGSEA. The CDR3 totals 11 residues. V shed 7 bases and J shed 9 bases, with 15 bases lying between them. CDR3 protein: CSAHSGGKAFF. CDR3 DNA sequence: TGCAGCGCCCACAGTGGGGGAAAAGCTTTCTTT.

CDR3 in amino acids: CASKRSWNTEAFF. DNA for the CDR3: TGTGCCAGCAAAAGGTCGTGGAACACTGAAGCTTTCTTT. The V and J genes are TRBV6-1 and TRBJ1-1; D is uncertain. Germline V gives CDR1 MNHNS, CDR2 SASEGT. The V and J ends lost 7 bases and 1 base respectively, with 10 bases between them. This CDR3 is built from 13 residues.

The rearrangement uses TRBV6-1 and TRBJ1-1; tentatively, D is TRBD1 (6 bases). CDR1 is MNHNS and CDR2 is SASEGT in the germline V gene. The CDR3 covers 13 residues. V was trimmed by 6 bases and J by 4 bases, leaving 12 bases between them. The DNA of the CDR3 is TGTGCCAGCAGCGTAGGGGGAGCCACTGAAGCTTTCTTT. Its translation is CASSVGGATEAFF.

In this sample, this clonotype turned up many times. The V call is TRBV7-3, the J call TRBJ1-1, with D hard to call. Germline V gene lookup returns CDR1 SGHTA and CDR2 FQGTGA. This CDR3 region has 13 residues. V was trimmed by 5 bases and J by 1 base, leaving 8 bases between them. The DNA for the CDR3 is TGTGCCAGCAGCGCACAGAAGAACACTGAAGCTTTCTTT. Its protein is CASSAQKNTEAFF.

The table lists this clonotype with a count of one. A much larger clone differs from this one at a single base, so this may be a read error. The rearrangement links TRBV5-1 to TRBJ2-5, with TRBD1 identical over 11 bases. The V gene end was trimmed by 7 bases and the J gene end by 2 bases; junction bases not matched to a gene: 7. The CDR3 totals 15 residues. Germline V gene lookup returns CDR1 SGHRS and CDR2 YFSETQ. In DNA form, the CDR3 reads TGCGCCAGCGGACCCGGGACAGGGGGTCAAGAGACCCAGTACTTC. Translation gives CASGPGTGGQETQYF.

This clonotype was detected only a few times. The V call is TRBV18, the J call TRBJ1-5, with TRBD1 matching over 10 bases. The junction had 8 bases not matched to a gene; V was cut back by 3 bases and J by 6 bases. CDR1 is KGHSH and CDR2 is LQKENI in the germline V gene. This CDR3 comprises 16 residues. The CDR3 is CASSPNRDRGFQPQHF. The DNA of the CDR3 is TGTGCCAGCTCACCTAACCGGGACAGGGGTTTTCAGCCCCAGCATTTT.

This clonotype showed up many times. The gene calls are TRBV20-1 and TRBJ2-5; 10 nucleotides agree with TRBD2. The length of the CDR3 is 13 residues. The V gene end was trimmed by 6 bases and the J gene end by 4 bases; junction bases not matched to a gene: 5. CDR1 and CDR2 (germline): DFQATT, SNEGSKA (reference sequence). CDR3 nucleotide sequence: TGCAGTGCCACTAGACTAGCGGGAGAGACCCAGTACTTC. This encodes CSATRLAGETQYF.

At least ten counts were recorded for this clonotype. This chain links TRBV5-1 with TRBJ2-1, with TRBD1 identical over 11 bases. The V gene end was trimmed by 4 bases and the J gene end by 10 bases; junction bases not matched to a gene: 7. The germline V gene has CDR1 SGHRS and CDR2 YFSETQ. The CDR3 is 14 amino acids. CDR3 loop: CASSLGQGAPEQFF. In nucleotides, the CDR3 is TGCGCCAGCAGCCTCGGACAGGGGGCCCCCGAGCAGTTCTTC.

This clonotype was seen only a few times. This sequence joins TRBV19 and TRBJ1-2, with D possibly being TRBD1 (6 bases). In germline, CDR1 is LNHDA, CDR2 SQIVND (reference sequence). Trimming removed 7 bases from V and 2 bases from J, with 20 bases in between. The CDR3 runs 16 residues. The CDR3 nucleotides read TGTGCCAGTATCCCCCCGACAGGACGGGGAAACTATGGCTACACCTTC. Protein sequence: CASIPPTGRGNYGYTF.

This chain's CDR3 is CASSVGGQPYEQYF. The CDR3 nucleotides read TGTGCCAGCAGCGTTGGAGGACAGCCGTACGAGCAGTACTTC. The chain has TRBV9 and TRBJ2-7; TRBD1 is a possible D gene (6 bases). V lost 2 bases and J 4 bases, leaving 13 bases between the germline ends. The length of the CDR3 is 14 residues. Germline V gene lookup returns CDR1 SGDLS and CDR2 YYNGEE.

Ten or more counts support this clonotype. The chain combines TRBV2 with TRBJ1-4; 7 nucleotides match TRBD1. V lost 9 bases, J lost 3 bases, and 4 bases stayed unmatched. This CDR3 contains 13 residues. Germline V gene data show CDR1 as SNHLY and CDR2 as FYNNEI. CDR3 sequence: CAREGAPNEKLFF. CDR3 bases: TGTGCCAGGGAGGGGGCGCCTAATGAAAAACTGTTTTTT.

This clonotype turned up a few times. The chain links TRBV20-1 to TRBJ2-2; D ambiguous. The CDR3 covers 13 residues. V was clipped by 2 bases and J by 4 bases, with 8 bases between them. Germline CDR1 and CDR2: DFQATT and SNEGSKA (reference sequence). The CDR3 coding sequence is TGCAGTGCTAGACCCCGACGCACCGGGGAGCTGTTTTTT. It encodes CSARPRRTGELFF.

V is TRBV19 and J is TRBJ2-3; 9 bases line up with TRBD2. V lost 9 bases and J lost 6; bases outside the gene matches: 13. This CDR3 comprises 15 residues. The germline V gene encodes CDR1 LNHDA and CDR2 SQIVND (reference sequence). DNA for the CDR3: TGTGCCAGCGGACTAGCGCGACCTGGGAGGGATACGCAGTATTTT. This encodes CASGLARPGRDTQYF.

The table lists this clonotype with a few counts. The genes are TRBV4-1 and TRBJ2-3; maybe TRBD1 (6 bases). Germline values: CDR1 MGHRA, CDR2 YSYEKL. CDR3 length: 16 residues. Trimming took 1 base from V and 3 from J, leaving 14 bases between them. The CDR3 is CASSQVPGALTDTQYF. The CDR3 region has the DNA TGCGCCAGCAGCCAAGTCCCAGGGGCGTTGACAGATACGCAGTATTTT.

CDR3 amino acids: CASNVGSPGANVLTF. The DNA of the CDR3 is TGTGCCAGCAACGTAGGTTCCCCTGGGGCCAACGTCCTGACTTTC. This chain connects TRBV2 to TRBJ2-6; D is unclear. Germline-derived CDR1 and CDR2 are SNHLY and FYNNEI. This CDR3 is 15 amino acids long. Between the trimmed V and J ends, which lost 7 bases and 2 bases, there was a span of 12 bases.

Many counts were recorded for this clonotype. V is TRBV18 and J is TRBJ2-2; no definite D call. The germline V gene encodes CDR1 KGHSH and CDR2 LQKENI. CDR3 length equals 15 residues. V dropped 5 bases and J dropped 8 bases, with 18 bases sitting between them. The CDR3 nucleotides read TGTGCCAGCTCATCGGTAACCCCCTTAGCTGGGGAGCTGTTTTTT. Translating it yields CASSSVTPLAGELFF. The variable domain in full, completed from reference TRBV18 and TRBJ2-2, reads NAGVMQNPRHLVRRRGQEARLRCSPMKGHSHVYWYRQLPEEGLKFMVYLQKENIIDESGMPKERFSAEFPKEGPSILRIQQVVRGDSAAYFCASSSVTPLAGELFFGEGSRLTVL.

This clonotype was recorded a few times. This rearrangement joins TRBV28 to TRBJ2-1, with D possibly matching TRBD2 (7 bases). The CDR3 is 11 amino acids. Trimming pared 2 bases from V and 15 bases from J, leaving 11 bases between. Germline V gene lookup returns CDR1 MDHEN and CDR2 SYDVKM. The CDR3 loop is CASSLGGAGFF. CDR3 bases: TGTGCCAGCAGTTTAGGGGGGGCCGGGTTCTTC.

The chain carries TRBV29-1 and TRBJ1-2, with D uncertain. The germline gives CDR1 SQVTM, CDR2 ANQGSEA. The CDR3 runs 14 residues. The V end lost 2 bases, the J end lost 4 bases, and 14 bases lay between the germline ends. The CDR3, as DNA: TGCAGCGTTGAATCCCGGGGTCAGACCTATGGCTACACCTTC. This sequence encodes CSVESRGQTYGYTF.

This clonotype came up many times. The V call is TRBV6-2 or TRBV6-3, the J call TRBJ1-4; unclear D gene. Trimming took off 6 bases at V and 0 bases at J, with 11 bases between the two ends. The CDR3 is made up of 15 amino acids. Germline lookup yields CDR1 MNHEY and CDR2 SVGEGT. The CDR3 loop is CASRMPAATNEKLFF. As DNA, the CDR3 is TGTGCCAGCAGGATGCCGGCGGCAACTAATGAAAAACTGTTTTTT.

This clonotype was detected many times. DNA of the CDR3: TGTGCCAGCAGCTGGGGTAGACTAGCGGAAGAGACCCAGTACTTC. It translates to CASSWGRLAEETQYF. V gene TRBV5-6 combines with J gene TRBJ2-5; TRBD2 agrees at 9 bases. J was trimmed by 3 bases and V by 3 bases; bases with no gene match: 6. The CDR3 runs to 15 residues. Germline V lookup: CDR1 SGHDT, CDR2 YYEEEE.

This clonotype has only a few counts. The conserved final phenylalanine or tryptophan is absent from the CDR3, which likely points to a read error. The chain has TRBV6-1 and TRBJ1-6, with 8 positions matching TRBD1. Per germline, CDR1 MNHNS and CDR2 SASEGT. J was trimmed by 9 bases and V by 7 bases; bases with no gene match: 14. This CDR3 spans 16 amino acids. The CDR3 region has the DNA TGTGCCAGCAAGGACTCAGGGGGCCTTGTTAGTTCACCCCTCCACCTT. It codes for CASKDSGGLVSSPLHL.

In this sample, this clonotype turned up many times. The CDR3 nucleotides read TGTGCCAGCAGCTCCCAGCTCTCCCGGTACGAGCAGTACTTC. It yields the protein CASSSQLSRYEQYF. V gene TRBV7-8 combines with J gene TRBJ2-7, with no clear D. V lost 4 bases and J 4 bases, leaving 14 bases between the germline ends. This CDR3 has 14 amino acids. CDR1 and CDR2 (germline): SGHVS, FQNEAQ.

This clonotype was seen many times. V gene TRBV29-1 combines with J gene TRBJ2-1; D unclear. This CDR3 is built from 14 residues. Trimming shortened V by 4 bases and J by 0 bases, and 10 bases separated the two germline ends. The germline V gene has CDR1 SQVTM and CDR2 ANQGSEA. DNA for the CDR3: TGCAGCGTTGGGAAACTTAGCTCCTACAATGAGCAGTTCTTC. It specifies CSVGKLSSYNEQFF.

This clonotype was seen at least ten times. The gene calls are TRBV2 and TRBJ2-3, with D possibly being TRBD2 (5 bases). Per germline, CDR1 SNHLY and CDR2 FYNNEI. The CDR3 runs 16 residues. The V and J ends lost 3 bases and 0 bases respectively, with 13 bases between them. The CDR3 loop is CASSEGGSGSTDTQYF. CDR3 coding DNA: TGTGCCAGCAGTGAGGGTGGGTCGGGAAGCACAGATACGCAGTATTTT. The full variable domain, completed using reference TRBV2 and TRBJ2-3, is EPEVTQTPSHQVTQMGQEVILRCVPISNHLYFYWYRQILGQKVEFLVSFYNNEISEKSEIFDDQFSVERPDGSNFTLKIRSTKLEDSAMYFCASSEGGSGSTDTQYFGPGTRLTVL.

The table lists this clonotype with many counts. V and J are TRBV20-1 and TRBJ2-1, with 9 bases lining up with TRBD1. The CDR3 totals 14 residues. CDR1 is DFQATT, CDR2 SNEGSKA, per germline (reference sequence). Germline trimming cut 3 bases from V and 5 bases from J; bases unmatched to any gene: 5. The DNA of the CDR3 is TGCAGTGCTAGTACAGGGGGCCGAAACAATGAGCAGTTCTTC. This sequence encodes CSASTGGRNNEQFF.

This clonotype was seen many times. V usage is TRBV7-2 and J usage is TRBJ2-1, with D possibly matching TRBD2 (5 bases). Trimming took 5 bases from V and 3 from J, leaving 11 bases between them. CDR3 length: 14 residues. Looked up from germline, CDR1 is SGHTA and CDR2 is FQGNSA. For the CDR3, the DNA is TGTGCCAGCAGCCGCCGGACTGGCTACAATGAGCAGTTCTTC. Its protein product is CASSRRTGYNEQFF. Variable domain in full (rest from reference TRBV7-2 and TRBJ2-1): GAGVSQSPSNKVTEKGKDVELRCDPISGHTALYWYRQSLGQGLEFLIYFQGNSAPDKSGLPSDRFSAERTGGSVSTLTIQRTQQEDSAVYLCASSRRTGYNEQFFGPGTRLTVL.

The V and J genes are TRBV24-1 and TRBJ2-1, with 11 bases lining up with TRBD1. CDR3 size: 16 residues. V lost 4 bases and J lost 7; bases outside the gene matches: 8. Germline V lookup: CDR1 KGHDR, CDR2 SFDVKD. CDR3 sequence reads: CATSDMDRGRGNEQFF. Written as DNA, the CDR3 is TGTGCCACCAGTGACATGGACAGGGGGCGCGGAAATGAGCAGTTCTTC.